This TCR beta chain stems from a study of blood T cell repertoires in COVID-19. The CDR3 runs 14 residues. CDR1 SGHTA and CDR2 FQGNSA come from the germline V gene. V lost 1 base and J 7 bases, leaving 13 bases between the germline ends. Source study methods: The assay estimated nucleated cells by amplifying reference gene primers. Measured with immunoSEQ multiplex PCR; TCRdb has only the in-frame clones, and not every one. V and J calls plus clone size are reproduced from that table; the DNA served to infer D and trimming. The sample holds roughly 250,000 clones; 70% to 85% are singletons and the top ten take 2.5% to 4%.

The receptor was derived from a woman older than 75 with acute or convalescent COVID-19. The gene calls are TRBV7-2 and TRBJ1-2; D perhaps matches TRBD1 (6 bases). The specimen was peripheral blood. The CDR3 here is CASSLGQGPGGYTF. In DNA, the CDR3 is TGTGCCAGCAGCTTAGGCCAGGGGCCGGGTGGCTACACCTTC.